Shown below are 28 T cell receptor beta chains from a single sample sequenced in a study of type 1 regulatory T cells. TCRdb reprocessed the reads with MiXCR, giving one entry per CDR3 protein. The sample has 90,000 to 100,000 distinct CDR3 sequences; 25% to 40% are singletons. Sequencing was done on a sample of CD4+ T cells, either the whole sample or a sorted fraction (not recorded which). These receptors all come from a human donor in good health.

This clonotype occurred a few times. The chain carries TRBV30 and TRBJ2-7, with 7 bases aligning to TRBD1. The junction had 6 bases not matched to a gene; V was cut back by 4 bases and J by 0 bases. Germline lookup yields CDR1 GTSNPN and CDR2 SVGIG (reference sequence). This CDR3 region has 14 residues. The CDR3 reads CAWKPGTVSYEQYF. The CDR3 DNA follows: TGTGCCTGGAAACCCGGGACAGTCTCCTACGAGCAGTACTTC.

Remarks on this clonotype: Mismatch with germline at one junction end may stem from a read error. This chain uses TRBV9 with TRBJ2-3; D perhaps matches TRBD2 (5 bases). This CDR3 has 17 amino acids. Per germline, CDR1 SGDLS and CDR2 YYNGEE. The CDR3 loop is CASSALPPGLSTNTQYF. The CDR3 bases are TGTGCCAGCAGCGCCCTCCCCCCGGGGTTAAGCACAAATACGCAGTATTTT.

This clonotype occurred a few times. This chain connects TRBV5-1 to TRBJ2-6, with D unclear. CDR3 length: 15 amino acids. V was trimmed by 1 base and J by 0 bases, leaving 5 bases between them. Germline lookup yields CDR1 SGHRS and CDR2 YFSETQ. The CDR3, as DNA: TGCGCCAGCAGCTTGACCCACTCTGGGGCCAACGTCCTGACTTTC. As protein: CASSLTHSGANVLTF. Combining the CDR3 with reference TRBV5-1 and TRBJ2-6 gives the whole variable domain KAGVTQTPRYLIKTRGQQVTLSCSPISGHRSVSWYQQTPGQGLQFLFEYFSETQRNKGNFPGRFSGRQFSNSRSEMNVSTLELGDSALYLCASSLTHSGANVLTFGAGSRLTVL.

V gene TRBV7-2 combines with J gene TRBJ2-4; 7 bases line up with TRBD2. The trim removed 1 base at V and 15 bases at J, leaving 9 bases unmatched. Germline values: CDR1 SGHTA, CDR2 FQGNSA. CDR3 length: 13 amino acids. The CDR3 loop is CASSLGGDYRMYF. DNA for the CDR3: TGTGCCAGCAGCTTAGGGGGGGACTACCGGATGTACTTC.

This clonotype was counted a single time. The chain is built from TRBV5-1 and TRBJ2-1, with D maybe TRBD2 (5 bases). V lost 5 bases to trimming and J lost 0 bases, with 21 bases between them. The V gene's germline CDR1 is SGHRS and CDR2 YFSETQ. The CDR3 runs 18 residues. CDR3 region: CASSTAGPDGRSYNEQFF. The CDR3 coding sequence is TGCGCCAGCAGTACCGCGGGTCCCGACGGGCGCTCCTACAATGAGCAGTTCTTC.

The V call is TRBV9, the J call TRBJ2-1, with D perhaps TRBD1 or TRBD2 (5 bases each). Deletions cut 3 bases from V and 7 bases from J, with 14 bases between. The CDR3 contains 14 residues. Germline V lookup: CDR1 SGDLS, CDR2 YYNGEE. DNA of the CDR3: TGTGCCAGCAGCGCAACCGGGACGGAGAATGAGCAGTTCTTC. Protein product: CASSATGTENEQFF.

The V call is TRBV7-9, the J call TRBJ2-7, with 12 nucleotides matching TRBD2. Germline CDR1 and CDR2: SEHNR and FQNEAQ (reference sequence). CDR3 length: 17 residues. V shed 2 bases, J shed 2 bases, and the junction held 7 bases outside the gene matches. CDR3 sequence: CASSLYPLAGGPYEQYF. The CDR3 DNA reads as TGTGCCAGCAGCTTATACCCTCTAGCGGGAGGGCCCTACGAGCAGTACTTC.

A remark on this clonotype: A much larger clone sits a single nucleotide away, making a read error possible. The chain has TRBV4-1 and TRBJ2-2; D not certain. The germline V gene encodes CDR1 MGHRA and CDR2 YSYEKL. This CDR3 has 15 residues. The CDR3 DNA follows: TGCGCCAGCAGCCAATCCGGACGGAACACCCGGGAGCTGTTTTTT. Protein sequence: CASSQSGRNTRELFF.

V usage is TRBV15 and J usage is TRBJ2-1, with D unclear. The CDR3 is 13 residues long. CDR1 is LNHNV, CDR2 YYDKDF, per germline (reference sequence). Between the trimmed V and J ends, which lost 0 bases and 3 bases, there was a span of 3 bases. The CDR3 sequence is CATSRDFYNEQFF. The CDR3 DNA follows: TGTGCCACCAGCAGAGACTTCTACAATGAGCAGTTCTTC.

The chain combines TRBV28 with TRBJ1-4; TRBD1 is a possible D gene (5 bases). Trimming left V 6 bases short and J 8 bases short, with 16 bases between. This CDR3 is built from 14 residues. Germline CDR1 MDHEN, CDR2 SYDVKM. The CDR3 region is CASRLRGFGEKLFF. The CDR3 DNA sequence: TGTGCCAGCAGGCTTAGGGGCTTTGGCGAAAAACTGTTTTTT. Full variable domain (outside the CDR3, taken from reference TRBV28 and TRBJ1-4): DVKVTQSSRYLVKRTGEKVFLECVQDMDHENMFWYRQDPGLGLRLIYFSYDVKMKEKGDIPEGYSVSREKKERFSLILESASTNQTSMYLCASRLRGFGEKLFFGSGTQLSVL.

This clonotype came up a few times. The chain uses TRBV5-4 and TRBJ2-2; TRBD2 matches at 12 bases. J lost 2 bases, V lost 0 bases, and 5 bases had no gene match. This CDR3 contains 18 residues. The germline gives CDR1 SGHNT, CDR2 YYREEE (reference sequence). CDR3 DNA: TGTGCCAGCAGCTTGGGACTAGCGGGAGCGGGAAACACCGGGGAGCTGTTTTTT. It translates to CASSLGLAGAGNTGELFF.

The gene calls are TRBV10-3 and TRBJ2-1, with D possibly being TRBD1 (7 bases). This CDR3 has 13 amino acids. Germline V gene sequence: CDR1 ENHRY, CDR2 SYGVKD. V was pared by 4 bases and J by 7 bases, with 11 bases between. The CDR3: CAISGQGGNEQFF. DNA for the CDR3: TGTGCCATCAGTGGACAGGGAGGAAATGAGCAGTTCTTC.

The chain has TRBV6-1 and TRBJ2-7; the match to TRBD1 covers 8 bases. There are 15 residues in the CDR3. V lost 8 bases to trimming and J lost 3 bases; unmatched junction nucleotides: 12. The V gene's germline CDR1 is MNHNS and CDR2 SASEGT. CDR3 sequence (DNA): TGTGCCAGCGTGGGCACACCAGGGGGCAACTACGAGCAGTACTTC. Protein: CASVGTPGGNYEQYF.

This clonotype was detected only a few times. The CDR3 nucleotides read TGTGCCAGCAGTTTCGCGGGAGGCTCCTACGAGCAGTACTTC. Translation: CASSFAGGSYEQYF. This rearrangement joins TRBV28 to TRBJ2-7; 8 bases align to TRBD2. Germline CDR1 MDHEN, CDR2 SYDVKM. CDR3 length: 14 amino acids. With V trimmed by 3 bases and J by 0 bases, 1 base remained unmatched.

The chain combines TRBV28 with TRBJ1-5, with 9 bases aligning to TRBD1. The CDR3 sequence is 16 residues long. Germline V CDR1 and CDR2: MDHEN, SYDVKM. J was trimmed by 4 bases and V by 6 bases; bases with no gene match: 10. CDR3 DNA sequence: TGTGCCAGCAGCCCTCTGAGGACAGGGGATAATCAGCCCCAGCATTTT. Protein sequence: CASSPLRTGDNQPQHF.

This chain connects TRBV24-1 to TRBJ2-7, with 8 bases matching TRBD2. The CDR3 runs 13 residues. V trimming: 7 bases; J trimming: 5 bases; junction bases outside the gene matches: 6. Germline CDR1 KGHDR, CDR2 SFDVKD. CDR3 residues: CATSRGTRNEQYF. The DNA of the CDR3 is TGTGCCACCAGCCGGGGGACTAGGAACGAGCAGTACTTC.

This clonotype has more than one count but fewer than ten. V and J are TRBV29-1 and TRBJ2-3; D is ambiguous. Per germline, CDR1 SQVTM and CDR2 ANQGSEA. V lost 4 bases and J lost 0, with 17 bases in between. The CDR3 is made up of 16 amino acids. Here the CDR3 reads CSVGEPNFPSTDTQYF. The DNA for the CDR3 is TGCAGCGTTGGGGAACCGAACTTCCCTAGCACAGATACGCAGTATTTT.

The CDR3 sequence is CSGVSDTQYF. The CDR3 DNA is TGCAGTGGAGTGTCCGATACGCAGTATTTT. The chain couples TRBV20-1 to TRBJ2-3; no reliable D call. Germline values: CDR1 DFQATT, CDR2 SNEGSKA (reference sequence). The CDR3 extends over 10 amino acids. The V end was cut by 7 bases, the J end by 6 bases, with 8 bases between.

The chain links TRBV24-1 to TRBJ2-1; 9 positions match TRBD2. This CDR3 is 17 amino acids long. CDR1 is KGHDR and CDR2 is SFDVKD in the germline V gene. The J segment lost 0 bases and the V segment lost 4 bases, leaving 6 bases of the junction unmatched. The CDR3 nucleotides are TGTGCCACCAGTGACACTAGCGGGCCCCGCTCCTACAATGAGCAGTTCTTC. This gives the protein CATSDTSGPRSYNEQFF.

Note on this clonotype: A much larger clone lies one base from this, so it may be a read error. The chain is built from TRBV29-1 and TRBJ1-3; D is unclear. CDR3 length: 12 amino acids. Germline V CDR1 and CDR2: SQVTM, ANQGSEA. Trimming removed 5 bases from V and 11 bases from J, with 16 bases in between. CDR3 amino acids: CSVRVPPTSIYF. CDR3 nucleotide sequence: TGCAGCGTTAGAGTCCCTCCCACTTCCATATATTTT.

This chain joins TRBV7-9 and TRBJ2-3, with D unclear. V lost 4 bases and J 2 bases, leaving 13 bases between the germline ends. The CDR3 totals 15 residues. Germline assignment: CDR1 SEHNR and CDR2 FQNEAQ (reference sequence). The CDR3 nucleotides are TGTGCCAGCAGCTACGGACGGCCTCTCACAGATACGCAGTATTTT. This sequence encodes CASSYGRPLTDTQYF.

The CDR3 DNA reads as TGTGCCAGCAGCTTTAGCTTGGCGGGAGCGTACAATGAGCAGTTCTTC. Protein sequence: CASSFSLAGAYNEQFF. The V and J genes are TRBV5-4 and TRBJ2-1; 7 positions agree with TRBD2. The CDR3 loop spans 16 amino acids. Germline loops: CDR1 SGHNT, CDR2 YYREEE (reference sequence). J lost 4 bases, V lost 2 bases, and 9 bases had no gene match.

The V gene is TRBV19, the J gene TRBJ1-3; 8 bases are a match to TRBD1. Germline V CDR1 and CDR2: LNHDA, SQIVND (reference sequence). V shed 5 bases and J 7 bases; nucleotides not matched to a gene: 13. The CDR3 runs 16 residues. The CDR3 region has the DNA TGTGCCAGTAGTGGTGCCAGGACAGGGAGGTGGAACACCATATATTTT. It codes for CASSGARTGRWNTIYF.

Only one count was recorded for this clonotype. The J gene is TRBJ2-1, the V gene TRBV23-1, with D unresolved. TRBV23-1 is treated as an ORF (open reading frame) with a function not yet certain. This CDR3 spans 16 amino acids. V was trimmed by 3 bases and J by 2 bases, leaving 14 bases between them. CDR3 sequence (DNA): TGCGCCAGCAGTCAGTCTACCTACCGGACCTACAATGAGCAGTTCTTC. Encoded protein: CASSQSTYRTYNEQFF.

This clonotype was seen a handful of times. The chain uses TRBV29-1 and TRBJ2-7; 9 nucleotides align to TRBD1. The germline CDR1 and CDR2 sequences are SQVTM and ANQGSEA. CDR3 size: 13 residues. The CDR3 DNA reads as TGCAGAAGCGAGGACAGGGGCTCCTACGAGCAGTACTTC. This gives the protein CRSEDRGSYEQYF.

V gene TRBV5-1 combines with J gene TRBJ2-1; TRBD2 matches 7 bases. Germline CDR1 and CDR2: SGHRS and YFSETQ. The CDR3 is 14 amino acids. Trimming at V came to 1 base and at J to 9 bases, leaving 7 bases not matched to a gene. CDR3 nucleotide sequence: TGCGCCAGCAGCTTGACTAGCGATTTGGGTGAGCAGTTCTTC. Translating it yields CASSLTSDLGEQFF.

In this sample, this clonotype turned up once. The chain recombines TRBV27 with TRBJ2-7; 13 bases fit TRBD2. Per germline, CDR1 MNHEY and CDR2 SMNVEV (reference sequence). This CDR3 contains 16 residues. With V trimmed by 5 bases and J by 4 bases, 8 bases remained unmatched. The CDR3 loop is CASSIRTSGRPYEQYF. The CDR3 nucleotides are TGTGCCAGCAGTATTCGGACTAGCGGGAGACCTTACGAGCAGTACTTC.

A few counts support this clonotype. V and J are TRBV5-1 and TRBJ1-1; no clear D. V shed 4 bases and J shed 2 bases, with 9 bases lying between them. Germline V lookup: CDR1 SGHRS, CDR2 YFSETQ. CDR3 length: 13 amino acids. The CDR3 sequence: CASSTGENTEAFF. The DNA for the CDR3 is TGCGCCAGCAGCACCGGGGAAAACACTGAAGCTTTCTTT.